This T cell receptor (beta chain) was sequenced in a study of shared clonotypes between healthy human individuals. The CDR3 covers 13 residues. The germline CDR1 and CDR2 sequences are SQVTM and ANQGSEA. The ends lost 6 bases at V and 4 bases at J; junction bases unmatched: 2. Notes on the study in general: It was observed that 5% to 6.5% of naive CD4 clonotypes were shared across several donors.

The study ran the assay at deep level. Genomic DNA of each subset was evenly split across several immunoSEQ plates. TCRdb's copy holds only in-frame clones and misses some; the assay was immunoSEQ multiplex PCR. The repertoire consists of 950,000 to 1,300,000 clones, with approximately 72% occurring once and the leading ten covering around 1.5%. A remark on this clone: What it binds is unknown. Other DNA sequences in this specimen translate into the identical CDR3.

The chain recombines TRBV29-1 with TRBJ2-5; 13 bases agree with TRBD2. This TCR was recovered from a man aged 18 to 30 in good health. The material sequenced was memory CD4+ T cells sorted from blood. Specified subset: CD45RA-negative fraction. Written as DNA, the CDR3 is TGCAGCGTGAGACTAGCGGGAGGAGAGACCCAGTACTTC. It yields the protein CSVRLAGGETQYF.